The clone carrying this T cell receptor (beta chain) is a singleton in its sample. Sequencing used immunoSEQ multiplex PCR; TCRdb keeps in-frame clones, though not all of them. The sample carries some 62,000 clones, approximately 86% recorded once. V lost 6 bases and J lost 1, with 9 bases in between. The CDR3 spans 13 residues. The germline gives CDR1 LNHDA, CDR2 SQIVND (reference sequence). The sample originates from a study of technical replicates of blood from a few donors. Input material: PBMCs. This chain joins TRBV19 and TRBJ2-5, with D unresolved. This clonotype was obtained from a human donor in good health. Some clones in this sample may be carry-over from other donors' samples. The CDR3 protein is CASSDWAQETQYF. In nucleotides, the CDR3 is TGTGCCAGTAGCGATTGGGCCCAAGAGACCCAGTACTTC.